This T cell receptor beta chain was identified during a study of T cells in localized non-small cell lung cancer. In regard to this clone: The antigen remains unidentified.

General observations from the study: Median detection of top 100 tumor clones in adjacent lung was 57 clones. Elevated blood T cell density was associated with longer overall survival. Uninvolved adjacent lung showed peak T cell clonality, exceeding tumor. Heterogeneity stays possible, as sequencing covered only one tumor region.

Germline CDR1 reads SGHDT; CDR2 reads YYEEEE. The CDR3 is 16 residues long. Trimming cost V 0 bases and J 6 bases, with 15 bases left between them. Only in-frame clones appear in the TCRdb table, and some are missing; sequencing was by immunoSEQ multiplex PCR. The table shows about 40,000 clones, with about four fifths occurring only once. This clonotype was obtained from a male donor older than 55 with stage II lung adenocarcinoma. The sequencing here drew on peripheral blood mononuclear cells, taken before any cancer treatment. The chain carries TRBV5-6 and TRBJ1-4, with unresolved D. The CDR3 DNA reads as TGTGCCAGCAGCTTGGGTGTCCCCGGGAGGGATGAAAAACTGTTTTTT. This translates into CASSLGVPGRDEKLFF.